Below, 20 T cell receptor beta chains from the same sample are listed, as sequenced in a study of cytomegalovirus exposure and HLA in healthy donors (dated by TCRdb to 2016 to 2017). Library preparation employed the immunoSEQ multiplex PCR assay. For the multiplex PCR, a mixture combining 60 forward primers for TCR Vbeta segments and 13 reverse primers for TCR Jbeta segments was used. Not all clones reach the TCRdb copy of this immuneACCESS table, which keeps in-frame sequences only. Checked studies attribute under half of the gap to unresolved V genes and leave the rest unexplained. The sample contains 100,000 to 150,000 clones, 75% to 85% of them found a single time. The biggest ten clones account for roughly 3.5% of the sample. The sequencing input was PBMCs. The source is a man aged 35-49 years in good health and CMV-seronegative.

The rearrangement joins TRBV7-3 to TRBJ2-2, with TRBD2 matching 8 bases. CDR3 size: 16 residues. Germline V CDR1 and CDR2: SGHTA, FQGTGA. The V segment lost 5 bases and the J segment 5 bases; nucleotides outside the gene matches: 10. The CDR3 reads CASSRGLAGSTGELFF. CDR3 sequence (DNA): TGTGCCAGCAGCCGTGGACTAGCTGGGTCAACCGGGGAGCTGTTTTTT.

The chain joins TRBV29-1 to TRBJ2-7; 9 bases are a match to TRBD1. Trimming cost V 7 bases and J 3 bases; bases outside gene matches: 7. Germline CDR1 reads SQVTM; CDR2 reads ANQGSEA. This CDR3 contains 13 residues. The CDR3 loop is CSAWTGDLYEQYF. For the CDR3, the DNA is TGCAGCGCTTGGACAGGGGACCTCTACGAGCAGTACTTC.

With regard to this clone: The junction differs from germline at one of its ends, possibly a read error. The V call is TRBV11-3, the J call TRBJ2-7; 10 nucleotides match TRBD2. The CDR3 is 15 residues long. Germline loops: CDR1 SGHNT, CDR2 YENEEA. CDR3 amino acids: CASSLAGGQAYEQYF. The CDR3, as DNA: TGTGCCAGCAGTTTAGCGGGGGGCCAAGCCTACGAGCAGTACTTC.

About this clone: One end of the junction does not line up with germline, which may come from a read error. V gene TRBV5-1 combines with J gene TRBJ1-6; 7 bases map to TRBD1. Germline V CDR1 and CDR2: SGHRS, YFSETQ. The CDR3 has 15 residues. DNA for the CDR3: TGCGCCAGCAGCCCCCGTCCAGGGGGGAATTCACCCCCCCACTTT. Its protein is CASSPRPGGNSPPHF.

The chain links TRBV18 to TRBJ2-2; 7 bases fit TRBD1. With 10 bases clipped from V and 5 bases from J, the junction kept 10 bases outside the gene matches. The CDR3 is 14 residues long. The germline V gene has CDR1 KGHSH and CDR2 LQKENI. CDR3 DNA sequence: TGTGCCACGACCAGACAGGGAAGTACCGGGGAGCTGTTTTTT. Its translation is CATTRQGSTGELFF.

This clone turned up a few times. The gene calls are TRBV6-1 and TRBJ1-6; TRBD1 matches at 8 bases. The CDR3 is made up of 14 amino acids. Germline CDR1 and CDR2: MNHNS and SASEGT. The V gene end was trimmed by 5 bases and the J gene end by 7 bases; junction bases not matched to a gene: 4. CDR3 protein: CASSWDRSNSPLHF. The CDR3 DNA follows: TGTGCCAGCAGTTGGGACAGGTCGAATTCACCCCTCCACTTT.

V is TRBV7-2 and J is TRBJ2-3; 7 bases match TRBD1. This CDR3 contains 15 residues. Per the germline V gene, CDR1 is SGHTA and CDR2 is FQGNSA. V gave up 8 bases and J gave up 3 bases; unmatched junction bases: 11. CDR3 in DNA: TGTGCCAGCGGGATAAGACAGGGAGAAACAGATACGCAGTATTTT. This encodes CASGIRQGETDTQYF.

This rearrangement joins TRBV5-1 to TRBJ2-7; 7 nucleotides align to TRBD1. Per the germline V gene, CDR1 is SGHRS and CDR2 is YFSETQ. The CDR3 extends over 13 amino acids. The V gene end was trimmed by 5 bases and the J gene end by 5 bases; junction bases not matched to a gene: 7. The CDR3 DNA follows: TGCGCCAGCAGAATCCCGGACAGGAACGAGCAGTACTTC. Translated: CASRIPDRNEQYF.

The chain recombines TRBV18 with TRBJ1-1; no reliable D call. The germline V gene has CDR1 KGHSH and CDR2 LQKENI. The CDR3 has 13 residues. Trimming took off 4 bases at V and 7 bases at J, with 13 bases between the two ends. The CDR3 bases are TGTGCCAGCTCACAGGAGGTAGGGCTTGAAGCTTTCTTT. Amino acid sequence: CASSQEVGLEAFF.

The chain couples TRBV6-6 to TRBJ1-6, with D perhaps matching TRBD1 (6 bases). The germline V and J ends were trimmed by 5 bases and 8 bases, with 10 bases remaining between them. Germline CDR1 MNHNY, CDR2 SVGAGI (reference sequence). This CDR3 is built from 13 residues. The CDR3: CASSQDSYSPLHF. The DNA of the CDR3 is TGTGCCAGCAGTCAGGACAGTTATTCACCCCTCCACTTT.

This chain links TRBV11-2 with TRBJ1-1, with no clear D. V shed 1 base and J shed 1 base, with 13 bases lying between them. Germline loops: CDR1 SGHAT, CDR2 FQNNGV. This CDR3 comprises 16 residues. As DNA, the CDR3 is TGTGCCAGCAGCTTAGCCGTTTGGGCCGCGAACACTGAAGCTTTCTTT. Its translation: CASSLAVWAANTEAFF.

In its sample, this clone was seen once. Written as DNA, the CDR3 is TGTGCCAGCTCACCGGCCGGGGAAGGGTTCGGTTCCTACAATGAGCAGTTCTTC. The encoded protein is CASSPAGEGFGSYNEQFF. The J gene is TRBJ2-1, the V gene TRBV18; a possible D gene is TRBD2 (5 bases). Germline-derived CDR1 and CDR2 are KGHSH and LQKENI. V was clipped by 3 bases and J by 1 base, with 19 bases between them. There are 18 residues in the CDR3.

This clone was counted between two and nine times. The chain has TRBV25-1 and TRBJ1-5; D not certain. Germline values: CDR1 MGHDK, CDR2 SYGVNS. This CDR3 has 15 residues. Deletions cut 1 base from V and 6 bases from J, with 13 bases between. CDR3 sequence reads: CASSESRIGGQPQHF. The CDR3 bases are TGTGCCAGCAGTGAATCCCGAATTGGAGGTCAGCCCCAGCATTTT.

The table lists this clone with a few counts. The gene calls are TRBV18 and TRBJ2-7; the D gene is possibly TRBD2 (5 bases). The CDR3 is made up of 16 amino acids. The germline V and J ends were trimmed by 3 bases and 0 bases, with 15 bases remaining between them. Germline V gives CDR1 KGHSH, CDR2 LQKENI. CDR3 amino acids: CASSPGADRVSYEQYF. The CDR3, as DNA: TGTGCCAGCTCACCGGGAGCGGATAGGGTCTCCTACGAGCAGTACTTC.

DNA for the CDR3: TGTGCCAGCAGCGTAGGAGGGGGCGAAACTGAAGCTTTCTTT. Translated, it gives CASSVGGGETEAFF. The chain recombines TRBV9 with TRBJ1-1, with TRBD1 identical over 7 bases. The length of the CDR3 is 14 residues. V shed 0 bases and J 5 bases; nucleotides not matched to a gene: 4. Germline V lookup: CDR1 SGDLS, CDR2 YYNGEE.

The chain employs TRBV10-3 and TRBJ2-7; a possible D gene is TRBD1 (6 bases). The ends were cut back, 6 bases at V and 3 bases at J, with 15 bases in the middle. Germline CDR1 ENHRY, CDR2 SYGVKD. CDR3 length: 14 amino acids. CDR3 nucleotide sequence: TGTGCCATCAGCGATGGACAGAAGTACTACGAGCAGTACTTC. As protein: CAISDGQKYYEQYF.

This clone was observed once. This chain connects TRBV5-1 to TRBJ1-2; D possibly corresponds to TRBD1 (5 bases). Germline CDR1 SGHRS, CDR2 YFSETQ. The CDR3 is made up of 15 amino acids. V gave up 4 bases and J gave up 0 bases, with 13 bases separating them. CDR3 in amino acids: CASSPRVSANYGYTF. The CDR3 DNA reads as TGCGCCAGCAGCCCCAGGGTCTCAGCTAACTATGGCTACACCTTC.

The rearrangement joins TRBV7-6 to TRBJ2-7; D gene uncertain. The CDR3 consists of 13 residues. From germline, CDR1 is SGHVS and CDR2 FNYEAQ. The V and J ends lost 2 bases and 3 bases respectively, with 8 bases between them. As DNA, the CDR3 is TGTGCCAGCAGCTTAAACTTAGACTACGAGCAGTACTTC. Translating gives CASSLNLDYEQYF.

The rearrangement links TRBV5-1 to TRBJ1-4; the D gene is possibly TRBD1 (5 bases). Trimming cost V 3 bases and J 7 bases, with 16 bases left between them. Per germline, CDR1 SGHRS and CDR2 YFSETQ. This CDR3 comprises 15 residues. The chain's CDR3 is CASSWGTPGGEKLFF. The CDR3 coding sequence is TGCGCCAGCAGCTGGGGGACTCCGGGCGGTGAAAAACTGTTTTTT. The full variable domain, its missing parts supplied by reference TRBV5-1 and TRBJ1-4, is KAGVTQTPRYLIKTRGQQVTLSCSPISGHRSVSWYQQTPGQGLQFLFEYFSETQRNKGNFPGRFSGRQFSNSRSEMNVSTLELGDSALYLCASSWGTPGGEKLFFGSGTQLSVL.

The genes are TRBV7-2 and TRBJ1-1; 9 bases agree with TRBD1. The junction had 2 bases not matched to a gene; V was cut back by 5 bases and J by 4 bases. Germline lookup yields CDR1 SGHTA and CDR2 FQGNSA. The CDR3 spans 13 residues. CDR3 in DNA: TGTGCCAGCAGCGGACAGGGGCCCACTGAAGCTTTCTTT. Residues: CASSGQGPTEAFF.